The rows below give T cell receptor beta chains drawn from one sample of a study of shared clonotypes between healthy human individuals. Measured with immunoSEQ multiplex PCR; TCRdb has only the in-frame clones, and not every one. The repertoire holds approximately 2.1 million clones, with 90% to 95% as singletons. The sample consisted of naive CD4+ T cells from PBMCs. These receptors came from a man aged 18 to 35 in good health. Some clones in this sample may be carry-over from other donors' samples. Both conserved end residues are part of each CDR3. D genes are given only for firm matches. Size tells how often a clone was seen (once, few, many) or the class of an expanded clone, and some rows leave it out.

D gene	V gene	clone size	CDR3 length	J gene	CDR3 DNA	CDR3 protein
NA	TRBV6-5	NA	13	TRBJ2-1	TGTGCCAGCGCTCTTTTTCCCCTGAATGAGCAGTTCTTC	CASALFPLNEQFF
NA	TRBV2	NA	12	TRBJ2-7	TGTGCCAGCCGGTCAGAGACCTACGAGCAGTACTTC	CASRSETYEQYF
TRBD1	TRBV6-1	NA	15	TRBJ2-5	TGTGCCAGCAGTGGACCCGGGACAGCCCAAGAGACCCAGTACTTC	CASSGPGTAQETQYF
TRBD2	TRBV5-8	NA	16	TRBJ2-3	TGTGCCAGCAGCGGGACTAGCGGGAGGGTCACAGATACGCAGTATTTT	CASSGTSGRVTDTQYF
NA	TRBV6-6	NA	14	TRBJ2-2	TGTGCCAGCAGTTACCCCACAGGCACCGGGGAGCTGTTTTTT	CASSYPTGTGELFF
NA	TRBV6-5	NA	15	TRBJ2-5	TGTGCCAGCAGTTACTCGACTATCCAGGTGGAGACCCAGTACTTC	CASSYSTIQVETQYF
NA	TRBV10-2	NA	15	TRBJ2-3	TGCGCCAGCAGTGGCCCGGGGGCGAGGACAGATACGCAGTATTTT	CASSGPGARTDTQYF
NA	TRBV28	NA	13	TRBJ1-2	TGTGCCAGCAGTTTTGGGGGTTACTATGGCTACACCTTC	CASSFGGYYGYTF
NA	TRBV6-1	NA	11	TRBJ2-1	TGTGCCACCAGACAGTCCTATGAGCAGTTCTTC	CATRQSYEQFF
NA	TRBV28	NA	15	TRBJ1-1	TGTGCCAGCAGTTTATGGTTGGGTCGCGGCACTGAAGCTTTCTTT	CASSLWLGRGTEAFF
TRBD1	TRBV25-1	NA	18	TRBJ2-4	TGTGCCAGCAGCCCTGTACCGGGACAGGGGGCCGGCAAAAACATTCAGTACTTC	CASSPVPGQGAGKNIQYF
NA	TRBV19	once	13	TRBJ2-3	TGTGCCAGCCGGACAACAAGCACAGATACGCAGTATTTT	CASRTTSTDTQYF
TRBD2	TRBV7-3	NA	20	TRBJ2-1	TGTGCCAGCAGCTTATGGGTTGTAAGCTGGACTAGCGGGCGTTCCGTTGAGCAGTTCTTC	CASSLWVVSWTSGRSVEQFF
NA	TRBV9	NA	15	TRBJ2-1	TGTGCCAGCAGCGTAGGGGTGGATGGTGGCAATGAGCAGTTCTTC	CASSVGVDGGNEQFF
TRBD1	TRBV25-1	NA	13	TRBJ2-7	TGTGCCAGCAGGACAGGGGGCTCCTACGAGCAGTACTTC	CASRTGGSYEQYF
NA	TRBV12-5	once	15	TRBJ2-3	TGTGCTAGTGGTTTGGGGGTAGGGGGGACAGATACGCAGTATTTT	CASGLGVGGTDTQYF